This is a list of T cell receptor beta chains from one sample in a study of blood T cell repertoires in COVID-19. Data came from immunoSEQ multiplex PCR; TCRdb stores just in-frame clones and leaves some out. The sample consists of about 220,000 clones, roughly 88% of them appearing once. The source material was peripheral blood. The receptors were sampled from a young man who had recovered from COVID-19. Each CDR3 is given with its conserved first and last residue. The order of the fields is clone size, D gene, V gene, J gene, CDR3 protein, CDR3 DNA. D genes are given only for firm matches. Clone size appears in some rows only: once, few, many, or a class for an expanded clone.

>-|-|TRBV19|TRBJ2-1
CASIAGQISSYNEQFF
TGTGCCAGTATAGCTGGTCAAATAAGCTCCTACAATGAGCAGTTCTTC
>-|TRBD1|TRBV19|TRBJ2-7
CASDNRGRFPYEQYF
TGTGCCAGTGACAACAGGGGGAGGTTCCCCTACGAGCAGTACTTC
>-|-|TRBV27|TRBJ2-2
CASSKTGTGELFF
TGTGCCAGCAGTAAAACAGGGACCGGGGAGCTGTTTTTT
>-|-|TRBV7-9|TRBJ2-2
CASSFPQGLSTGELFF
TGTGCCAGCAGCTTTCCGCAGGGGCTAAGCACCGGGGAGCTGTTTTTT
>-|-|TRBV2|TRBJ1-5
CASSGPNQPQHF
TGTGCCAGCAGTGGGCCTAATCAGCCCCAGCATTTT
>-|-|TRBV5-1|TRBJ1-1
CASSPGGGADTEAFF
TGCGCCAGCAGCCCGGGTGGGGGCGCCGACACTGAAGCTTTCTTT
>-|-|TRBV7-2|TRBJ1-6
CASSQNRVGSPLHF
TGTGCCAGCAGCCAAAACAGGGTAGGGTCACCCCTCCACTTT
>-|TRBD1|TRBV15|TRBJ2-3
CATSPTRWQGADTQYF
TGTGCCACCAGTCCAACCAGATGGCAGGGGGCAGATACGCAGTATTTT
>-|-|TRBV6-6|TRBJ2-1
CASSYRTNNEQFF
TGTGCCAGCAGTTACCGGACAAACAATGAGCAGTTCTTC
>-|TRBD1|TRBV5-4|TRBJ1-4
CASSLGVAGQARDPEKLFF
TGTGCCAGCAGCTTGGGAGTTGCGGGACAGGCTAGAGACCCTGAAAAACTGTTTTTT
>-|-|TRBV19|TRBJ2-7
CASSGYSSYEQYF
TGTGCCAGTTCTGGGTACAGTTCCTACGAGCAGTACTTC
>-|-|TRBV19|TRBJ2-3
CASSRVEDTQYF
TGTGCCAGTAGCAGGGTCGAGGATACGCAGTATTTT
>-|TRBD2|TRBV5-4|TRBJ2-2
CASSLGLAGVGELFF
TGTGCCAGCAGCCTGGGACTAGCGGGGGTCGGGGAGCTGTTTTTT
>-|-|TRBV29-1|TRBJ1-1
CSVEPTGMNTEAFF
TGCAGCGTTGAGCCCACAGGGATGAACACTGAAGCTTTCTTT
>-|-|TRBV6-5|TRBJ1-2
CASSSGSYGYTF
TGTGCCAGCAGTTCAGGGTCGTATGGCTACACCTTC
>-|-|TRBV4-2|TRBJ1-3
CASSQDILGVRGGTGNTIYF
TGTGCCAGCAGCCAAGATATCCTCGGAGTGAGGGGAGGAACTGGAAACACCATATATTTT
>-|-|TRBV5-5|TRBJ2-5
CASSGQTQETQYF
TGTGCCAGCAGCGGGCAGACCCAAGAGACCCAGTACTTC
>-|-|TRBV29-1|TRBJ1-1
CSVGGPGPEAFF
TGCAGCGTTGGGGGGCCAGGGCCTGAAGCTTTCTTT
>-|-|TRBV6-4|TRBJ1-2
CASSDFRQDLTF
TGTGCCAGCAGTGACTTCAGGCAAGACCTCACCTTC
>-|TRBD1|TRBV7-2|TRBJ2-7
CASSRNRGYEQYF
TGTGCCAGCAGCCGAAACAGGGGCTACGAGCAGTACTTC
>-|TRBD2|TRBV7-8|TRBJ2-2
CASSLGLAGTGELFF
TGTGCCAGCAGCTTGGGACTAGCGGGGACCGGGGAGCTGTTTTTT
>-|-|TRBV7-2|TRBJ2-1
CASSLGGRLPYNEQFF
TGTGCCAGCAGCTTAGGGGGGCGCTTGCCCTACAATGAGCAGTTCTTC
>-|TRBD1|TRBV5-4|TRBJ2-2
CASSLFDRGYTGELFF
TGTGCCAGCAGCCTCTTCGACAGGGGGTACACCGGGGAGCTGTTTTTT
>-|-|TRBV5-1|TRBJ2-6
CASSLGSGGANVLTF
TGCGCCAGCAGCTTGGGGTCCGGTGGGGCCAACGTCCTGACTTTC
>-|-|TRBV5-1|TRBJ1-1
CASSLGLTNTEAFF
TGCGCCAGCAGCTTGGGACTGACCAACACTGAAGCTTTCTTT
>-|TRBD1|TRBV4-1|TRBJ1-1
CASSRGQGFTEAFF
TGCGCCAGCAGCCGCGGACAGGGGTTCACTGAAGCTTTCTTT
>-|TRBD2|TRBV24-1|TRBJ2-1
CATSPGGASYNEQFF
TGTGCCACCAGTCCCGGGGGGGCTTCCTACAATGAGCAGTTCTTC
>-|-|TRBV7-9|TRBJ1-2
CASSFQQGGYTF
TGTGCCAGCAGCTTCCAACAGGGAGGCTACACCTTC
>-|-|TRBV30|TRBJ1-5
CAWSDSFNQPQHF
TGTGCCTGGAGTGACAGTTTTAATCAGCCCCAGCATTTT
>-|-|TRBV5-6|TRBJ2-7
CASSPGRMTYEQYF
TGTGCCAGCAGCCCCGGCAGGATGACCTACGAGCAGTACTTC
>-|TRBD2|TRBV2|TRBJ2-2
CASRRLAGANTGELFF
TGTGCCAGCAGGAGACTAGCGGGGGCGAACACCGGGGAGCTGTTTTTT
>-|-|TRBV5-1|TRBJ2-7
CASGGTASSYEQYF
TGCGCCAGCGGAGGGACGGCGAGCTCCTACGAGCAGTACTTC
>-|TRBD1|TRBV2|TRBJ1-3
CASRDRVGGNTIYF
TGTGCCAGCAGAGACAGGGTTGGCGGAAACACCATATATTTT
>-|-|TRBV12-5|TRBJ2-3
CASGLGGNSPDTQYF
TGTGCTAGTGGTTTGGGAGGGAATTCACCAGATACGCAGTATTTT
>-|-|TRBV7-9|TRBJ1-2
CASSLDRGGGYTF
TGTGCCAGCAGCTTAGATCGAGGAGGGGGCTACACCTTC
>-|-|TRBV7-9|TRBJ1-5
CASSFAGPAGNQPQHF
TGTGCCAGCAGCTTCGCTGGCCCCGCGGGCAATCAGCCCCAGCATTTT
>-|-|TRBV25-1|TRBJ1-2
CASSEGSHYGYTF
TGTGCCAGCAGTGAAGGCAGTCACTATGGCTACACCTTC
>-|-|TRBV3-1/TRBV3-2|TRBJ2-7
CASSQVGTYEQYF
TGTGCCAGCAGCCAAGTTGGCACCTACGAGCAGTACTTC
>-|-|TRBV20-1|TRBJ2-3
CSASGADTQYF
TGCAGTGCTTCAGGGGCGGATACGCAGTATTTT
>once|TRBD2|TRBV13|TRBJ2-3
CASSLLAGGLADTQYF
TGTGCCAGCAGCCTCCTAGCGGGGGGGCTTGCAGATACGCAGTATTTT
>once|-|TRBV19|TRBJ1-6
CASRAADNSPLHF
TGTGCCAGTCGGGCAGCGGATAATTCACCCCTCCACTTT
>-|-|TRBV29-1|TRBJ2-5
CSVEDRRAGLRPETQYF
TGCAGCGTTGAAGATCGACGAGCAGGCCTCCGCCCAGAGACCCAGTACTTC
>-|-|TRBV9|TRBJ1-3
CASSVEGIAGNTIYF
TGTGCCAGCAGCGTAGAGGGGATAGCTGGAAACACCATATATTTT
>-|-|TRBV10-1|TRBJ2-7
CASSERFQAEQYF
TGCGCCAGCAGTGAGCGCTTCCAGGCCGAGCAGTACTTC
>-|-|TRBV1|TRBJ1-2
CTSSQRSGWWGGLGGYTF
TGCACCAGCAGCCAACGAAGCGGGTGGTGGGGGGGCCTCGGAGGCTACACCTTC
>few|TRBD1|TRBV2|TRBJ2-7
CASGWDRRTYEQYF
TGTGCCAGCGGATGGGACAGGAGGACCTACGAGCAGTACTTC
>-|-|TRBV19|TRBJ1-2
CATLRGYGYTF
TGTGCCACCCTTAGGGGCTATGGCTACACCTTC